These 28 T cell receptor beta chains originate from one sample sequenced in a study of cytomegalovirus exposure and HLA in healthy donors. The PCR employed 60 Vbeta primers together with 13 Jbeta primers. Sequencing was performed with immunoSEQ multiplex PCR; in TCRdb, only in-frame clones are kept and a portion is missing. The sample yields about 130,000 clones, approximately 80% seen once. Sequencing was carried out using PBMCs. The receptors here all came from a man aged 25-45 years in good health and CMV-seronegative.

Only a few counts were recorded for this clone. The CDR3 region has the DNA TGCGCCAGCAGCCAAAAGCCGTATTCCCGGGAGCTGTTTTTT. Its protein is CASSQKPYSRELFF. The chain employs TRBV4-1 and TRBJ2-2, with D unresolved. From germline, CDR1 is MGHRA and CDR2 YSYEKL. Trimming removed 2 bases from V and 9 bases from J, with 13 bases in between. The CDR3 contains 14 residues.

This chain joins TRBV27 and TRBJ2-3; D gene ambiguous. Germline V lookup: CDR1 MNHEY, CDR2 SMNVEV (reference sequence). V was pared by 3 bases and J by 2 bases, with 9 bases between. The CDR3 sequence is 14 residues long. The CDR3 reads CASSLVPITDTQYF. Written as DNA, the CDR3 is TGTGCCAGCAGTTTGGTCCCTATCACAGATACGCAGTATTTT.

This chain joins TRBV25-1 and TRBJ2-7, with D uncertain. This CDR3 is built from 13 residues. Trimming cost V 0 bases and J 0 bases, with 3 bases left between them. Germline lookup yields CDR1 MGHDK and CDR2 SYGVNS. This chain's CDR3 is CASSEYISYEQYF. As DNA, the CDR3 is TGTGCCAGCAGTGAATACATCTCCTACGAGCAGTACTTC.

The V gene is TRBV10-3, the J gene TRBJ2-1; the D gene is possibly TRBD2 (5 bases). V lost 4 bases to trimming and J lost 5 bases, with 15 bases between them. In germline, CDR1 is ENHRY, CDR2 SYGVKD. The length of the CDR3 is 15 residues. Here the CDR3 DNA reads TGTGCCATCAGTGCTTCCAGCGGATACAACAATGAGCAGTTCTTC. This translates into CAISASSGYNNEQFF.

V usage is TRBV15 and J usage is TRBJ1-5; D might be TRBD1 (6 bases). Between the trimmed V and J ends, which lost 1 base and 6 bases, there was a span of 13 bases. This CDR3 has 15 amino acids. Germline-derived CDR1 and CDR2 are LNHNV and YYDKDF (reference sequence). CDR3 sequence: CATSRATGTGQPQHF. DNA for the CDR3: TGTGCCACCAGCAGAGCGACAGGTACGGGTCAGCCCCAGCATTTT.

The chain recombines TRBV25-1 with TRBJ2-1; TRBD2 matches at 8 bases. This CDR3 is 16 amino acids long. In germline, CDR1 is MGHDK, CDR2 SYGVNS. The V and J ends lost 2 bases and 3 bases, in that order; junction bases with no gene match: 6. The chain's CDR3 is CASSEEAGGIYNEQFF. In nucleotides, the CDR3 is TGTGCCAGCAGTGAAGAGGCGGGAGGAATCTACAATGAGCAGTTCTTC. Drawing the rest from reference TRBV25-1 and TRBJ2-1, the complete variable domain is EADIYQTPRYLVIGTGKKITLECSQTMGHDKMYWYQQDPGMELHLIHYSYGVNSTEKGDLSSESTVSRIRTEHFPLTLESARPSHTSQYLCASSEEAGGIYNEQFFGPGTRLTVL.

Comment on this clone: Other nucleotide sequences in the sample specify the same CDR3. The gene calls are TRBV7-2 and TRBJ2-7; 9 bases agree with TRBD2. V was pared by 5 bases and J by 1 base, with 6 bases of the junction left unmatched. Germline assignment: CDR1 SGHTA and CDR2 FQGNSA. This CDR3 comprises 15 residues. CDR3 coding DNA: TGTGCCAGCAGCGACACGAGCGGGAGGTCCTACGAGCAGTACTTC. Amino acid sequence: CASSDTSGRSYEQYF.

The chain combines TRBV27 with TRBJ2-1, with TRBD1 matching over 8 bases. This CDR3 is 15 amino acids long. The J segment lost 10 bases and the V segment lost 5 bases, leaving 13 bases of the junction unmatched. Germline assignment: CDR1 MNHEY and CDR2 SMNVEV (reference sequence). The CDR3 DNA is TGTGCCAGCAGTCCCGGGACAGGTGGTTCTCGGGAGCAGTTCTTC. Translation gives CASSPGTGGSREQFF.

The chain has TRBV30 and TRBJ1-5; TRBD1 matches 12 bases. The CDR3 has 15 amino acids. With 3 bases clipped from V and 6 bases from J, the junction kept 6 bases outside the gene matches. CDR1 is GTSNPN, CDR2 SVGIG, per germline (reference sequence). The CDR3 reads CAWRSGTGGFQPQHF. CDR3 nucleotides: TGTGCCTGGAGATCCGGGACAGGGGGCTTTCAGCCCCAGCATTTT.

The chain couples TRBV19 to TRBJ2-2; a possible D gene is TRBD2 (6 bases). Germline V gene sequence: CDR1 LNHDA, CDR2 SQIVND (reference sequence). V shed 2 bases and J shed 6 bases, with 7 bases lying between them. The CDR3 has 13 residues. The CDR3 nucleotides are TGTGCCAGTAGTATAATAGCGGCCGGGGAGCTGTTTTTT. Protein sequence: CASSIIAAGELFF.

The rearrangement uses TRBV19 and TRBJ1-2; 7 positions match TRBD1. The germline gives CDR1 LNHDA, CDR2 SQIVND (reference sequence). The CDR3 spans 16 residues. Trimming cost V 6 bases and J 0 bases; bases outside gene matches: 10. CDR3 loop: CASSRASGGANYGYTF. The CDR3 coding sequence is TGTGCCAGTAGCAGAGCCTCAGGGGGTGCTAACTATGGCTACACCTTC.

The genes are TRBV6-5 and TRBJ1-1, with 8 bases identical to TRBD1. This CDR3 is 12 amino acids long. The V gene end was trimmed by 2 bases and the J gene end by 11 bases; junction bases not matched to a gene: 4. The germline CDR1 and CDR2 sequences are MNHEY and SVGAGI. CDR3 in DNA: TGTGCCAGCAGTTACCCAGGGGGCGCCGCTTTCTTT. This gives the protein CASSYPGGAAFF.

This chain joins TRBV5-1 and TRBJ2-5; tentative D call: TRBD2 (6 bases). V was clipped by 4 bases and J by 3 bases, with 13 bases between them. The CDR3 contains 14 residues. The germline gives CDR1 SGHRS, CDR2 YFSETQ. CDR3 sequence reads: CASSVSSGKETQYF. CDR3 bases: TGCGCCAGCAGCGTGAGTAGCGGTAAAGAGACCCAGTACTTC. Drawing the rest from reference TRBV5-1 and TRBJ2-5, the complete variable domain is KAGVTQTPRYLIKTRGQQVTLSCSPISGHRSVSWYQQTPGQGLQFLFEYFSETQRNKGNFPGRFSGRQFSNSRSEMNVSTLELGDSALYLCASSVSSGKETQYFGPGTRLLVL.

The rearrangement uses TRBV28 and TRBJ2-7, with D tentatively TRBD2 (6 bases). Germline loops: CDR1 MDHEN, CDR2 SYDVKM. The CDR3 runs 14 residues. The V end was cut by 0 bases, the J end by 4 bases, with 10 bases between. The CDR3 protein is CASSLWGDSYEQYF. The CDR3 DNA is TGTGCCAGCAGTTTATGGGGGGACTCATACGAGCAGTACTTC.

This rearrangement joins TRBV20-1 to TRBJ1-2, with D maybe TRBD1 (6 bases). The CDR3 length is 11 residues. Per germline, CDR1 DFQATT and CDR2 SNEGSKA (reference sequence). Trimming shortened V by 4 bases and J by 7 bases, and 10 bases separated the two germline ends. This CDR3 is CSAIGRGGYTF. The CDR3 bases are TGCAGTGCTATTGGCAGGGGTGGCTACACCTTC.

This clone was picked up one time. The rearrangement joins TRBV28 to TRBJ2-3; possible D gene TRBD2, 5 bases. With 7 bases removed from V and 3 bases from J, the gap between germline ends came to 23 bases. Germline CDR1 MDHEN, CDR2 SYDVKM. This CDR3 is 17 amino acids long. The CDR3 DNA reads as TGTGCCAGCAATCCGGTTAGAGGGAGCTCATGGACAGATACGCAGTATTTT. Translation: CASNPVRGSSWTDTQYF. Full variable domain (outside the CDR3, taken from reference TRBV28 and TRBJ2-3): DVKVTQSSRYLVKRTGEKVFLECVQDMDHENMFWYRQDPGLGLRLIYFSYDVKMKEKGDIPEGYSVSREKKERFSLILESASTNQTSMYLCASNPVRGSSWTDTQYFGPGTRLTVL.

The chain links TRBV30 to TRBJ2-7; a weak D match, TRBD1 (6 bases). Germline loops: CDR1 GTSNPN, CDR2 SVGIG (reference sequence). V was shortened by 1 base and J by 6 bases, with 13 bases between the two germline ends. The CDR3 totals 13 residues. Here the CDR3 DNA reads TGTGCCTGGAGTGCTCGACAGGCGCGCGAGCAGTACTTC. This encodes CAWSARQAREQYF.

Only one count was recorded for this clone. The chain couples TRBV4-1 to TRBJ2-5; 10 nucleotides match TRBD2. The CDR3 runs 15 residues. With 4 bases clipped from V and 9 bases from J, the junction kept 11 bases outside the gene matches. Germline V lookup: CDR1 MGHRA, CDR2 YSYEKL. The CDR3 DNA follows: TGCGCCAGCAGCCGAGGGACTAGCGAGAATAGGGCCCAGTACTTC. It encodes CASSRGTSENRAQYF.

The rearrangement links TRBV30 to TRBJ2-3, with D perhaps TRBD2 (5 bases). The ends were cut back, 4 bases at V and 8 bases at J, with 19 bases in the middle. The CDR3 sequence is 14 residues long. Germline loops: CDR1 GTSNPN, CDR2 SVGIG (reference sequence). The CDR3 nucleotides read TGTGCCTGGACTCTTACTAGGTTAGCCGGTACGCAGTATTTT. Protein: CAWTLTRLAGTQYF.

This chain connects TRBV28 to TRBJ1-2; 8 nucleotides line up with TRBD1. The length of the CDR3 is 13 residues. CDR1 and CDR2 (germline): MDHEN, SYDVKM. The ends lost 3 bases at V and 7 bases at J; junction bases unmatched: 4. CDR3 loop: CASSFGQGLGYTF. The CDR3 nucleotides are TGTGCCAGCAGTTTTGGACAGGGACTTGGCTACACCTTC.

The V call is TRBV11-3, the J call TRBJ2-5, with D possibly matching TRBD2 (5 bases). The germline gives CDR1 SGHNT, CDR2 YENEEA. V lost 3 bases and J 2 bases, leaving 7 bases between the germline ends. The CDR3 is 13 residues long. The CDR3 DNA sequence: TGTGCCAGCAGCTTTAGCGAGCAAGAGACCCAGTACTTC. Translation: CASSFSEQETQYF.

The table lists this clone with a few counts. The rearrangement links TRBV18 to TRBJ1-1; D possibly corresponds to TRBD1 (6 bases). V lost 3 bases and J 1 base, leaving 6 bases between the germline ends. Germline V gene sequence: CDR1 KGHSH, CDR2 LQKENI. This CDR3 is built from 13 residues. The CDR3 region is CASSPGQNTEAFF. As DNA, the CDR3 is TGTGCCAGCTCACCGGGACAGAACACTGAAGCTTTCTTT.

V usage is TRBV11-3 and J usage is TRBJ2-5; TRBD1 matches 9 bases. Germline loops: CDR1 SGHNT, CDR2 YENEEA. The CDR3 covers 15 residues. The J segment lost 2 bases and the V segment lost 5 bases, leaving 6 bases of the junction unmatched. The CDR3 spells CASSPGTGRQETQYF. The DNA of the CDR3 is TGTGCCAGCAGCCCAGGGACAGGGAGGCAAGAGACCCAGTACTTC.

The chain combines TRBV5-1 with TRBJ2-5; TRBD2 might be the D (5 bases). The CDR3 sequence is 14 residues long. Trimming removed 4 bases at V and 2 bases at J, with 12 bases between. Germline CDR1 is SGHRS and CDR2 is YFSETQ. This CDR3 reads CASSPLATQETQYF. CDR3 coding DNA: TGCGCCAGCAGCCCTCTAGCTACTCAAGAGACCCAGTACTTC.

The chain links TRBV15 to TRBJ1-4, with TRBD1 matching over 9 bases. Trimming cost V 3 bases and J 5 bases; bases outside gene matches: 4. Germline lookup yields CDR1 LNHNV and CDR2 YYDKDF (reference sequence). The CDR3 extends over 15 amino acids. CDR3 residues: CATSSATGGNEKLFF. CDR3 DNA: TGTGCCACCAGCAGCGCGACAGGGGGAAATGAAAAACTGTTTTTT.

In its sample, this clone was seen a few times. The chain combines TRBV4-3 with TRBJ2-2; TRBD2 aligns across 12 bases. Trimming at V came to 4 bases and at J to 3 bases, leaving 3 bases not matched to a gene. CDR1 and CDR2 (germline): LGHNA, YSLEER. The CDR3 sequence is 16 residues long. Here the CDR3 reads CASSPSGRADTGELFF. The CDR3 DNA follows: TGCGCCAGCAGCCCTAGCGGGAGGGCCGACACCGGGGAGCTGTTTTTT.

This clone was counted only a few times. The V gene is TRBV4-1, the J gene TRBJ2-1, with TRBD1 matching 8 bases. The CDR3 length is 17 residues. CDR1 is MGHRA, CDR2 YSYEKL, per germline. The V gene end was trimmed by 6 bases and the J gene end by 4 bases; junction bases not matched to a gene: 14. This chain's CDR3 is CASRPQGAVLEYNEQFF. The CDR3 DNA sequence: TGCGCCAGCAGACCCCAGGGGGCGGTTCTGGAGTACAATGAGCAGTTCTTC.

This rearrangement joins TRBV28 to TRBJ2-1; TRBD2 agrees at 12 bases. The CDR3 has 13 amino acids. Per the germline V gene, CDR1 is MDHEN and CDR2 is SYDVKM. The J segment lost 7 bases and the V segment lost 9 bases, leaving 4 bases of the junction unmatched. The CDR3 DNA sequence: TGTGCCAGTCGGACTAGCGGGACGAATGAGCAGTTCTTC. Its translation is CASRTSGTNEQFF.